This section outlines one T cell receptor beta chain sequence together with its context. The antigen is unknown. The data derive from a study of cytotoxic CD8 clonotypes in ibrutinib-treated CLL. Regarding the study as a whole: At baseline, clonality was higher than in age-matched healthy donors and correlated with CD8+ counts.

Profiling relied on immunoSEQ multiplex PCR, and the TCRdb table lists in-frame clones only, not all of them. This table has approximately 92,000 clones, roughly four fifths appearing once. The receptor comes from a human donor with chronic lymphocytic leukemia. The sequenced sample was PBMCs, obtained after 24 months of ibrutinib treatment.

CDR3 in amino acids: CASSRTNLYGYTF. The CDR3, as DNA: TGTGCCAGCAGCAGAACGAATCTATATGGCTACACCTTC. The V call is TRBV5-4, the J call TRBJ1-2, with D uncertain. This CDR3 has 13 residues. Per the germline V gene, CDR1 is SGHNT and CDR2 is YYREEE (reference sequence). With 4 bases removed from V and 5 bases from J, the gap between germline ends came to 12 bases.